This passage covers 10 T cell receptor beta chains from one sample sequenced in a study of PD-1 blockade in mismatch repair-deficient tumors. TCRdb's table, derived via immunoSEQ multiplex PCR, lists solely in-frame clones and lacks some. The sample holds 8,500 to 9,500 clones, more than 80% seen once. Specimen: PBMCs, collected about 46 weeks after starting pembrolizumab. These TCRs come from an adult with mismatch repair-deficient cancer.

The gene calls are TRBV11-2 and TRBJ2-3; D gene uncertain. V shed 5 bases and J shed 0 bases, with 9 bases lying between them. Per germline, CDR1 SGHAT and CDR2 FQNNGV. CDR3 length equals 14 residues. This CDR3 is CASSPYGSTDTQYF. The DNA of the CDR3 is TGTGCCAGCAGCCCCTACGGGAGCACAGATACGCAGTATTTT.

The J gene is TRBJ1-6, the V gene TRBV28; 9 bases align to TRBD1. The V segment lost 6 bases and the J segment 6 bases; nucleotides outside the gene matches: 24. CDR1 MDHEN and CDR2 SYDVKM come from the germline V gene. The CDR3 is 21 amino acids. The CDR3 here is CASRSPSGYRGQGRGNSPLHF. In nucleotides, the CDR3 is TGTGCCAGCAGGTCTCCAAGTGGGTACAGGGGGCAGGGGCGAGGTAATTCACCCCTCCACTTT.

This clone turned up a few times. The chain has TRBV4-1 and TRBJ1-1; D not resolved. V lost 3 bases and J lost 0, with 5 bases in between. Germline CDR1 is MGHRA and CDR2 is YSYEKL. This CDR3 contains 13 residues. In DNA form, the CDR3 reads TGCGCCAGCAGCCATCCGTTGAACACTGAAGCTTTCTTT. Residues: CASSHPLNTEAFF.

The chain employs TRBV2 and TRBJ2-3; 9 positions match TRBD2. V dropped 4 bases and J dropped 6; count of bases not matched to a gene: 11. The CDR3 runs 16 residues. Germline CDR1 SNHLY, CDR2 FYNNEI. CDR3 bases: TGTGCCAGCAGTGGACTAGCGGACTCAACGTCGGATACGCAGTATTTT. This encodes CASSGLADSTSDTQYF.

This clone was detected once. The V gene is TRBV28, the J gene TRBJ2-5, with TRBD2 matching 7 bases. J gave up 6 bases and V 5 bases, and 9 bases lay outside the gene matches. This CDR3 has 14 amino acids. CDR1 MDHEN and CDR2 SYDVKM come from the germline V gene. The CDR3 loop is CASSRRLGGKTQYF. CDR3 bases: TGTGCCAGCAGTCGGCGCCTGGGGGGGAAGACCCAGTACTTC.

This chain links TRBV27 with TRBJ1-1; D perhaps matches TRBD1 (5 bases). The CDR3 sequence is 16 residues long. Germline V gene sequence: CDR1 MNHEY, CDR2 SMNVEV (reference sequence). V was cut by 4 bases and J by 4 bases, with 19 bases left in between. The CDR3 here is CASSYDPTGSVTEAFF. CDR3 nucleotide sequence: TGTGCCAGCAGTTACGACCCCACAGGTTCAGTCACTGAAGCTTTCTTT.

This CDR3 is CASSAQGIYGYTF. The CDR3 DNA reads TGTGCCAGCAGCGCACAGGGTATTTATGGCTACACCTTC. This chain joins TRBV9 and TRBJ1-2, with a tentative D call TRBD1 (6 bases). This CDR3 has 13 residues. Germline V gene lookup returns CDR1 SGDLS and CDR2 YYNGEE. The V gene lost 3 bases and the J gene lost 5 bases, with 11 bases spanning the gap.

On this clone itself: The junction differs from germline at one of its ends, possibly a read error. The chain combines TRBV6-1 with TRBJ1-1; D is perhaps TRBD1 (6 bases). This CDR3 is built from 15 residues. Germline V lookup: CDR1 MNHNS, CDR2 SASEGT. As DNA, the CDR3 is TGTGCCAGCAGGGAAGGAGGGGGATGGGACACTGAAGCTTTCTTT. This translates into CASREGGGWDTEAFF.

V is TRBV2 and J is TRBJ2-7, with 9 bases identical to TRBD1. CDR3 length: 14 amino acids. Germline CDR1 is SNHLY and CDR2 is FYNNEI. V lost 6 bases and J lost 6; bases outside the gene matches: 9. CDR3 protein: CASSPQGTGLEQYF. CDR3 coding DNA: TGTGCCAGCAGCCCACAGGGGACAGGGCTCGAGCAGTACTTC.

This rearrangement joins TRBV27 to TRBJ2-1; a possible D gene is TRBD2 (6 bases). V was pared by 6 bases and J by 2 bases, with 8 bases between. Germline assignment: CDR1 MNHEY and CDR2 SMNVEV (reference sequence). The CDR3 sequence is 13 residues long. CDR3 residues: CASRWRAYNEQFF. Written as DNA, the CDR3 is TGTGCCAGCAGATGGAGGGCCTACAATGAGCAGTTCTTC.